The 15 T cell receptor beta chains listed next were all sequenced from one sample in a study of blood T cell repertoires in COVID-19. Method: immunoSEQ multiplex PCR; TCRdb's copy keeps in-frame clones and lacks some. The repertoire holds approximately 190,000 clones, with 70% to 90% as singletons. Sequenced: peripheral blood. These receptors came from a woman in her seventies with active or convalescent COVID-19.

V usage is TRBV2 and J usage is TRBJ2-5, with TRBD2 identical over 10 bases. Germline V CDR1 and CDR2: SNHLY, FYNNEI. The CDR3 is 13 amino acids. The junction had 1 base not matched to a gene; V was cut back by 7 bases and J by 2 bases. This chain's CDR3 is CASIAGGQETQYF. CDR3 nucleotides: TGTGCCAGCATAGCGGGAGGACAAGAGACCCAGTACTTC. The whole variable domain, filled in from reference TRBV2 and TRBJ2-5, reads EPEVTQTPSHQVTQMGQEVILRCVPISNHLYFYWYRQILGQKVEFLVSFYNNEISEKSEIFDDQFSVERPDGSNFTLKIRSTKLEDSAMYFCASIAGGQETQYFGPGTRLLVL.

This chain links TRBV6-5 with TRBJ2-5; 7 bases are a match to TRBD2. Germline trimming cut 4 bases from V and 4 bases from J; bases unmatched to any gene: 12. CDR1 is MNHEY and CDR2 is SVGAGI in the germline V gene. CDR3 length: 16 amino acids. The CDR3 sequence is CASSSLLWEGSETQYF. CDR3 sequence (DNA): TGTGCCAGCAGTTCCCTTTTGTGGGAGGGCTCAGAGACCCAGTACTTC.

The V and J genes are TRBV6-6 and TRBJ1-3, with 8 bases identical to TRBD1. J gave up 1 base and V 6 bases, and 2 bases lay outside the gene matches. The CDR3 extends over 14 amino acids. Germline lookup yields CDR1 MNHNY and CDR2 SVGAGI (reference sequence). The CDR3, as DNA: TGTGCCAGCAGCACAGGGGGGTCTGGAAACACCATATATTTT. Its protein is CASSTGGSGNTIYF.

The CDR3 loop is CASSGEGRVVSNQPQHF. The CDR3, as DNA: TGTGCCAGTAGTGGGGAAGGGCGGGTTGTTAGCAATCAGCCCCAGCATTTT. The chain carries TRBV19 and TRBJ1-5, with D hard to call. Per the germline V gene, CDR1 is LNHDA and CDR2 is SQIVND (reference sequence). The CDR3 is 17 residues long. Trimming took off 5 bases at V and 0 bases at J, with 17 bases between the two ends.

The V and J genes are TRBV30 and TRBJ2-5, with 10 bases matching TRBD1. Germline V CDR1 and CDR2: GTSNPN, SVGIG (reference sequence). The CDR3 sequence is 16 residues long. The V and J ends lost 2 bases and 4 bases, in that order; junction bases with no gene match: 10. The CDR3 protein is CAWSLLGTGASETQYF. The DNA for the CDR3 is TGTGCCTGGAGTTTACTGGGGACAGGGGCGTCAGAGACCCAGTACTTC.

This clone has only one observation. The chain links TRBV6-1 to TRBJ2-7, with D perhaps matching TRBD1 (6 bases). Trimming left V 0 bases short and J 4 bases short, with 13 bases between. CDR1 and CDR2 (germline): MNHNS, SASEGT. The CDR3 contains 15 residues. CDR3 amino acids: CASSEAPGDRYEQYF. CDR3 bases: TGTGCCAGCAGTGAAGCGCCAGGGGATCGATACGAGCAGTACTTC.

This clone was seen just once. V usage is TRBV10-2 and J usage is TRBJ2-7; 9 bases are a match to TRBD2. Germline CDR1 is WSHSY and CDR2 is SAAADI. V trimming: 2 bases; J trimming: 5 bases; junction bases outside the gene matches: 10. The CDR3 runs 16 residues. CDR3 DNA: TGCGCCAGCAGTGAGATTTTTAGCGGGAGATCAGACGAGCAGTACTTC. Translating gives CASSEIFSGRSDEQYF.

This clone was picked up one time. The rearrangement uses TRBV7-8 and TRBJ1-6; D remains ambiguous. The ends were cut back, 2 bases at V and 6 bases at J, with 8 bases in the middle. Germline V gene lookup returns CDR1 SGHVS and CDR2 FQNEAQ. The CDR3 contains 14 residues. The CDR3 DNA reads as TGTGCCAGCAGCTTATCGGGGTTTAATTCACCCCTCCACTTT. Its translation: CASSLSGFNSPLHF.

This clone has a single count. The chain has TRBV6-6 and TRBJ2-1, with D possibly matching TRBD1 (6 bases). The CDR3 contains 12 residues. In germline, CDR1 is MNHNY, CDR2 SVGAGI (reference sequence). Trimming removed 6 bases at V and 4 bases at J, with 7 bases between. The DNA for the CDR3 is TGTGCCAGCAGCCAGGGGTACAATGAGCAGTTCTTC. Its protein is CASSQGYNEQFF.

V is TRBV3-1 (or the pseudogene TRBV3-2) and J is TRBJ2-7; the D gene is possibly TRBD2 (5 bases). Trimming left V 0 bases short and J 5 bases short, with 17 bases between. CDR3 length equals 16 residues. CDR1 LGHDT and CDR2 YNNKEL come from the germline V gene (reference sequence). This CDR3 reads CASSQDFGTRLHEQYF. The CDR3 DNA follows: TGTGCCAGCAGCCAAGATTTTGGAACTAGGCTCCACGAGCAGTACTTC.

This chain links TRBV28 with TRBJ1-1; TRBD1 is a possible D gene (5 bases). The CDR3 has 14 residues. The germline gives CDR1 MDHEN, CDR2 SYDVKM. Deletions cut 8 bases from V and 0 bases from J, with 13 bases between. The CDR3 coding sequence is TGTGCCAGCGGGGCCACCTCCATGAACACTGAAGCTTTCTTT. This encodes CASGATSMNTEAFF.

The genes are TRBV5-1 and TRBJ1-4; possible D gene TRBD1, 5 bases. V shed 0 bases and J shed 4 bases, with 10 bases lying between them. CDR1 SGHRS and CDR2 YFSETQ come from the germline V gene. CDR3 length equals 15 residues. CDR3 bases: TGCGCCAGCAGCTTGGCCGGGGGGTATAATGAAAAACTGTTTTTT. Its translation is CASSLAGGYNEKLFF.

The chain joins TRBV7-3 to TRBJ1-3; no firm D call. The CDR3 has 15 residues. Looked up from germline, CDR1 is SGHTA and CDR2 is FQGTGA. V lost 3 bases to trimming and J lost 0 bases, with 9 bases between them. CDR3 nucleotides: TGTGCCAGCAGCTTTGAGGCCGGCTCTGGAAACACCATATATTTT. This translates into CASSFEAGSGNTIYF.

This chain connects TRBV4-1 to TRBJ2-5; TRBD2 agrees at 10 bases. Germline V gene sequence: CDR1 MGHRA, CDR2 YSYEKL. Germline trimming cut 1 base from V and 3 bases from J; bases unmatched to any gene: 11. This CDR3 region has 18 residues. CDR3: CASSQAAGTSVKKETQYF. CDR3 nucleotides: TGCGCCAGCAGCCAAGCGGCCGGGACTAGCGTAAAGAAAGAGACCCAGTACTTC.

V is TRBV20-1 and J is TRBJ2-7, with 11 bases that match TRBD2. Germline trimming cut 3 bases from V and 5 bases from J; bases unmatched to any gene: 15. Germline V lookup: CDR1 DFQATT, CDR2 SNEGSKA (reference sequence). The length of the CDR3 is 17 residues. CDR3 sequence reads: CSASGRLAGGLRDEQYF. The DNA of the CDR3 is TGCAGTGCTAGTGGCCGGCTAGCGGGAGGCCTGCGCGACGAGCAGTACTTC.